The 4 T cell receptor beta chains presented below share a single source sample, sequenced in a study of cytomegalovirus exposure and HLA in healthy donors listed by TCRdb under 2017. The library was produced with the immunoSEQ multiplex PCR assay. A mixture of 60 forward primers for TCR Vbeta segments and 13 reverse primers for TCR Jbeta segments was used in the multiplex PCR. TCRdb limited this immuneACCESS table to in-frame rearrangements with V and J called. A share of clones is missing; checked studies link under half to unresolved V genes, and the rest is unexplained. This sample holds some 80,000 clones; around 78% were observed only once. 1.6% of the sample is held by the ten biggest clonotypes. The sample taken for sequencing was PBMCs. The receptors were gathered from a man in his forties in good health and CMV-seronegative.

This clone was detected a few times. This rearrangement joins TRBV9 to TRBJ2-1; TRBD2 agrees at 11 bases. CDR3 size: 16 residues. The trim removed 0 bases at V and 6 bases at J, leaving 5 bases unmatched. CDR1 SGDLS and CDR2 YYNGEE come from the germline V gene. CDR3 bases: TGTGCCAGCAGCGTAGATCGTGGACTAGCGGGCAATGAGCAGTTCTTC. Its translation is CASSVDRGLAGNEQFF.

This clone was seen more than once but under ten times. This sequence joins TRBV10-3 and TRBJ1-5, with TRBD1 matching over 8 bases. Unmatched junction bases numbered 4, after V lost 2 bases and J lost 1 base. The germline CDR1 and CDR2 sequences are ENHRY and SYGVKD. The CDR3 is made up of 16 amino acids. The CDR3 sequence: CAISERTGMSNQPQHF. CDR3 bases: TGTGCCATCAGTGAGAGGACAGGGATGAGCAATCAGCCCCAGCATTTT.

The chain has TRBV28 and TRBJ1-4; unclear D gene. CDR3 length equals 15 residues. V gave up 6 bases and J gave up 8 bases, with 19 bases separating them. Per the germline V gene, CDR1 is MDHEN and CDR2 is SYDVKM. This CDR3 is CASRSRGRTREKLFF. Written as DNA, the CDR3 is TGTGCCAGCAGGTCCCGGGGTAGGACCAGAGAAAAACTGTTTTTT.

This chain's CDR3 is CASSTHRGLQPQHF. The CDR3 region has the DNA TGTGCCAGCAGCACTCACAGGGGGCTCCAGCCCCAGCATTTT. V gene TRBV28 combines with J gene TRBJ1-5; the match to TRBD1 covers 9 bases. Unmatched junction bases numbered 7, after V lost 6 bases and J lost 7 bases. CDR3 size: 14 residues. The germline gives CDR1 MDHEN, CDR2 SYDVKM.